This TCR beta chain was recovered during a study of radiation and T cells in renal cell carcinoma. General study points: Baseline intratumoral clonotype presence is unknown without pretreatment biopsies.

On this clone: What it binds is unknown.

This CDR3 is built from 15 residues. Per germline, CDR1 LNHDA and CDR2 SQIVND (reference sequence). Trimming took 1 base from V and 7 from J; bases not matched to a gene: 1. Time point: baseline pretreatment blood. Sample treatment: 15 Gy SBRT to primary tumor, nephrectomy 4 weeks later. Only in-frame clones appear in the TCRdb table, and some are missing; sequencing was by immunoSEQ multiplex PCR. This table holds tens of thousands of clones, 70% to 85% found once. The specimen comprised blood, sampled from a patient whose treatment included radiotherapy and nephrectomy. The V call is TRBV19, the J call TRBJ2-1; 13 nucleotides align to TRBD2. The TCR was taken from a man between 60 and 75 years old with renal cell carcinoma. CDR3 sequence reads: CASSIGLAGGNEQFF. The CDR3 DNA reads TGTGCCAGTAGTATAGGACTAGCGGGAGGAAATGAGCAGTTCTTC.